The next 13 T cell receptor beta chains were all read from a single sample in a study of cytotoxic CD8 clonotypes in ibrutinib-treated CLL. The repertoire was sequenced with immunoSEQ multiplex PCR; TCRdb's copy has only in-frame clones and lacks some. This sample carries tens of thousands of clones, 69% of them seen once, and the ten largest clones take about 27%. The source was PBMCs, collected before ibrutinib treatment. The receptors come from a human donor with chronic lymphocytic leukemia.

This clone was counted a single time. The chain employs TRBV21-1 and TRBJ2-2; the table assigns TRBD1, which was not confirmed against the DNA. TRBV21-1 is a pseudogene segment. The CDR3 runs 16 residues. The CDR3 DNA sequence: TGTGCCAGCAGCACCACTAACAGGGGCGGGACCGGGGAGCTGTTTTTT. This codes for CASSTTNRGGTGELFF.

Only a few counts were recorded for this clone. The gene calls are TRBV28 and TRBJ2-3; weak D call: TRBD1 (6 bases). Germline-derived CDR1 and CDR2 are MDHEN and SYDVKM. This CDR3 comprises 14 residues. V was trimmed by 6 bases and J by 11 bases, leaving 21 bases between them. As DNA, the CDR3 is TGTGCCAGCAGCCCAGGGGACCTTCCTGTGGGGCAGTATTTT. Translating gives CASSPGDLPVGQYF.

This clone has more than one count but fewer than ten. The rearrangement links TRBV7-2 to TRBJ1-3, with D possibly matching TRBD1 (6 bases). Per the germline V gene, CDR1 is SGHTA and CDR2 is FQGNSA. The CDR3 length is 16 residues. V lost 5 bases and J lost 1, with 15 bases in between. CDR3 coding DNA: TGTGCCAGCAGCGAAACTCAGGGGAGATCTGGAAACACCATATATTTT. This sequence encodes CASSETQGRSGNTIYF.

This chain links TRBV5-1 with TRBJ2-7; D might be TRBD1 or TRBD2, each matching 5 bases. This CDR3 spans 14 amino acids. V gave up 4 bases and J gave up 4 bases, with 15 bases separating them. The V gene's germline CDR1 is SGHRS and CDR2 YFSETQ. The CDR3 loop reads CASSAGTFAYEQYF. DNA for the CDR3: TGCGCCAGCAGCGCCGGGACCTTTGCTTACGAGCAGTACTTC.

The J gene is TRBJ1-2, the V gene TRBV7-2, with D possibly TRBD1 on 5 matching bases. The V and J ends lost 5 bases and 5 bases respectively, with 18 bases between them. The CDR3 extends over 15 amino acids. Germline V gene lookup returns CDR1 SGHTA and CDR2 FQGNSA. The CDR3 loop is CASSRTGTDHYGYTF. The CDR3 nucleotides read TGTGCCAGCAGCCGTACCGGGACGGACCATTATGGCTACACCTTC.

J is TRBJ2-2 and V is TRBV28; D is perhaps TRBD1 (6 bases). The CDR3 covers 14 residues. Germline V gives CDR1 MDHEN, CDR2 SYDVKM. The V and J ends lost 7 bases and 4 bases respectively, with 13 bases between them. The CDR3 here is CASTDRLPTGELFF. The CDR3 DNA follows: TGTGCCAGCACTGACAGGCTACCCACCGGGGAGCTGTTTTTT.

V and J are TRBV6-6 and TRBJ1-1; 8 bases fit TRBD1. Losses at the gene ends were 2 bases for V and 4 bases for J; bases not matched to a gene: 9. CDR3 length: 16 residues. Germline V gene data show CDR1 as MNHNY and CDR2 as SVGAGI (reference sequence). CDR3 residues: CASSYLLTGVGTEAFF. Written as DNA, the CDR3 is TGTGCCAGCAGTTACCTCCTGACAGGGGTAGGCACTGAAGCTTTCTTT.

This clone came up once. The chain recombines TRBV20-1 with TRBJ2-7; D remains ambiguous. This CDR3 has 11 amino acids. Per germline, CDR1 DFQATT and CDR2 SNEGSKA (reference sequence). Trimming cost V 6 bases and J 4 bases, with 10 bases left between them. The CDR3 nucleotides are TGCAGTGCCTTCGAACGGTACGAGCAGTACTTC. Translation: CSAFERYEQYF.

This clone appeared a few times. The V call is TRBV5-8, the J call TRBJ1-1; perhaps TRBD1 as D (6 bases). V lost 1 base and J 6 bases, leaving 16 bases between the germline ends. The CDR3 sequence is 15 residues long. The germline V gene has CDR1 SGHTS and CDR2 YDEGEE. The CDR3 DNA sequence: TGTGCCAGCAGCTTGTACACAGGGTTGTTCGCTGAAGCTTTCTTT. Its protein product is CASSLYTGLFAEAFF.

The CDR3 spells CASSWQGYGYTF. CDR3 sequence (DNA): TGTGCCAGCAGTTGGCAGGGCTATGGCTACACCTTC. V is TRBV28 and J is TRBJ1-2; D perhaps matches TRBD1 (5 bases). The germline V gene has CDR1 MDHEN and CDR2 SYDVKM. V lost 4 bases and J lost 4, with 7 bases in between. The CDR3 sequence is 12 residues long.

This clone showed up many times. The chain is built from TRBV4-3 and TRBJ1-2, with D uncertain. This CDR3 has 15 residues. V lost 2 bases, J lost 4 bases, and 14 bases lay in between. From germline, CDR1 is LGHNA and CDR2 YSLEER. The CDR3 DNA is TGCGCCAGCAGCCAACCCTCGGGAGCGGGCTATGGCTACACCTTC. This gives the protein CASSQPSGAGYGYTF.

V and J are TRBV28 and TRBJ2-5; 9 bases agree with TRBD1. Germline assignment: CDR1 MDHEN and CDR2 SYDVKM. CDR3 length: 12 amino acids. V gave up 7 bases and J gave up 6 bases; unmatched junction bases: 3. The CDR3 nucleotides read TGTGCCAGCAAACAGGGGGCTAAGACCCAGTACTTC. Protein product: CASKQGAKTQYF. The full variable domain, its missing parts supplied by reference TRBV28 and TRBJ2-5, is DVKVTQSSRYLVKRTGEKVFLECVQDMDHENMFWYRQDPGLGLRLIYFSYDVKMKEKGDIPEGYSVSREKKERFSLILESASTNQTSMYLCASKQGAKTQYFGPGTRLLVL.

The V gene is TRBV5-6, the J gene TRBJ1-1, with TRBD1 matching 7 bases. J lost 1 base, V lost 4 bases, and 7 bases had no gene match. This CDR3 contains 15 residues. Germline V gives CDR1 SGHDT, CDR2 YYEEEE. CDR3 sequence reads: CASSPAGGTNTEAFF. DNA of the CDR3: TGTGCCAGCAGCCCCGCAGGGGGTACGAACACTGAAGCTTTCTTT.